A selection of T cell receptor beta chains follows, all from one sample in a study of blood T cell repertoires in COVID-19. The data were produced by immunoSEQ multiplex PCR, yet TCRdb's version contains in-frame clones alone and is incomplete. Altogether roughly 180,000 clones are present, over 65% being singletons, with the ten largest covering 3.5% to 5%. The specimen sequenced was PBMCs or T cells enriched from blood (not recorded which). The receptors here all came from a woman between 45 and 60 years old who had recovered from COVID-19. Both conserved end residues are part of each CDR3. The D gene is left open where the match is weak. Rows may omit the clone size; those that give it use once, few, many or a size class.

d_call	j_call	v_call	clone_size	cdr3_nt	cdr3_aa
-	TRBJ2-3	TRBV5-4	-	TGTGCCAGCAGCCTCGAGCCGCCAGATACGCAGTATTTT	CASSLEPPDTQYF
-	TRBJ2-3	TRBV7-2	-	TGTGCCAGCAGCCACCGCCCTTGGGGCTTGGGAGATACGCAGTATTTT	CASSHRPWGLGDTQYF
TRBD2	TRBJ2-5	TRBV7-3	-	TGTGCCAGCAGCCCGGGTAGCGGGGCGAAAGAGACCCAGTACTTC	CASSPGSGAKETQYF
-	TRBJ2-2	TRBV9	-	TGTGCCAGCAGCGTACGGTCCGGGGAGCTGTTTTTT	CASSVRSGELFF
-	TRBJ2-5	TRBV18	-	TGTGCCAGCTCACCATCGGGGGAAGAGACCCAGTACTTC	CASSPSGEETQYF
TRBD1	TRBJ1-2	TRBV11-2	-	TGTGCCAGCAGCTTGACAGGGGGTAGCTATGGCTACACCTTC	CASSLTGGSYGYTF
-	TRBJ1-1	TRBV7-2	-	TGTGCCAGCAGCGAGCAGGTTGAAGCTTTCTTT	CASSEQVEAFF
TRBD1	TRBJ2-5	TRBV6-2/TRBV6-3	-	TGTGCCAGCAGTTACGGGACAGGTCTCCAAGAGACCCAGTACTTC	CASSYGTGLQETQYF
TRBD1	TRBJ1-2	TRBV3-1/TRBV3-2	-	TGTGCCAGCAGCCAAAGTCGGGACAGGGAAACCTTC	CASSQSRDRETF
TRBD1	TRBJ1-1	TRBV2	-	TGTGCCAGTACCGGGACAGAAATAATGAACACTGAAGCTTTCTTT	CASTGTEIMNTEAFF
TRBD1	TRBJ1-1	TRBV6-2/TRBV6-3	-	TGTGCCAGCAGTCTACAGGGGATGAAGACTGAAGCTTTCTTT	CASSLQGMKTEAFF
-	TRBJ2-4	TRBV19	-	TGTGCCAGTACCTCGAGGTGGGGCGCGGGGGCCAAAAACATTCAGTACTTC	CASTSRWGAGAKNIQYF
TRBD1	TRBJ1-1	TRBV30	-	TGTGCCTGGAGCGGACAGGGGGCCACTGAAGCTTTCTTT	CAWSGQGATEAFF
TRBD1	TRBJ2-6	TRBV5-1	-	TGCGCCAGCAGCGCCAGACAGGGGTCCACGTCCGTTTCTGGGGCCAACGTCCTGACTTTC	CASSARQGSTSVSGANVLTF
-	TRBJ1-1	TRBV5-6	-	TGTGCCAGCAGCTTGGGTGTAGGGGCTGTGAACACTGAAGCTTTCTTT	CASSLGVGAVNTEAFF
-	TRBJ1-3	TRBV3-1/TRBV3-2	-	TGTGCCAGCAGCCAAGAACAGGGATGGAACACCATATATTTT	CASSQEQGWNTIYF
-	TRBJ2-3	TRBV7-8	-	TGTGCCAGCAGCTTAACCGGGACTTCGATCAGCACAGATACGCAGTATTTT	CASSLTGTSISTDTQYF
-	TRBJ1-4	TRBV4-1	once	TGCGCCAGCAGCCGAGAAGGACAGCCCACAGCTAATGAAAAACTGTTTTTT	CASSREGQPTANEKLFF
TRBD1	TRBJ2-1	TRBV19	-	TGTGCCAGTACCTCACAGGGGAGAGCCGGCTCCTACAATGAGCAGTTCTTC	CASTSQGRAGSYNEQFF
-	TRBJ1-6	TRBV6-5	few	TGTGCCAACGCACCGGGACACAATAATTCACCCCTCCACTTT	CANAPGHNNSPLHF
TRBD1	TRBJ1-6	TRBV6-1	-	TGTGCCAGCAGTGAGCGAGGGGGCGATTCACCCCTCCACTTT	CASSERGGDSPLHF
-	TRBJ2-3	TRBV19	-	TGTGCCACTGGGGGGATATCTAGCACAGATACGCAGTATTTT	CATGGISSTDTQYF